A single T cell receptor (beta chain) is shown here with its context. These data originate in a study of OX40 agonist ivuxolimab in advanced cancers. About the research overall: Therapy given before enrollment (anti-PD-1, anti-PD-L1 or anti-CTLA-4) was allowed, and around 40% had some.

Assay: immunoSEQ multiplex PCR; the TCRdb copy retains only in-frame clones and omits some. Of around 27,000 clones in the sample, less than 90% are singletons; the top ten hold 20% to 25%. Germline V lookup: CDR1 SGDLS, CDR2 YYNGEE. The CDR3 has 16 amino acids. V was shortened by 0 bases and J by 0 bases, with 10 bases between the two germline ends. Here the sequenced sample was CD4+ or CD8+ T cells sorted from blood, taken in a trial of the OX40 agonist ivuxolimab. The chain joins TRBV9 to TRBJ2-1; D possibly uses TRBD1 or TRBD2 (5 bases each). The sequence derives from an adult with an advanced solid tumor such as melanoma, head and neck, liver or kidney cancer. The CDR3, as DNA: TGTGCCAGCAGCGTAGTCGGGGCGAACTCCTACAATGAGCAGTTCTTC. It yields the protein CASSVVGANSYNEQFF.